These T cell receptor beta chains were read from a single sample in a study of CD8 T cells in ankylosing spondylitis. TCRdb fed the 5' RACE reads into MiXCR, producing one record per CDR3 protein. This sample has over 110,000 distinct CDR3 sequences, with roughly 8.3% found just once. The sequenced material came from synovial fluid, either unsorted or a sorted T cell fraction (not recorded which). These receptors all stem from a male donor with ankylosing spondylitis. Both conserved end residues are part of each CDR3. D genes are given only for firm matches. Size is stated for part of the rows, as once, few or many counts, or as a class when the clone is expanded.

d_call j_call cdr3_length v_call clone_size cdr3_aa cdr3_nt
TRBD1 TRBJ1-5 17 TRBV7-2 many CASSSTGGLGSNQPQHF TGTGCCAGCAGCTCGACAGGGGGCCTTGGTAGCAATCAGCCCCAGCATTTT
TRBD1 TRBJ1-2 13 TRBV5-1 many CASSPRDSYGYTF TGCGCCAGCAGCCCCCGGGACAGCTATGGCTACACCTTC
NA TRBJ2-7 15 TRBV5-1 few CASSRKAEGNYEQYF TGCGCCAGCAGCCGAAAGGCGGAGGGAAACTACGAGCAGTACTTC
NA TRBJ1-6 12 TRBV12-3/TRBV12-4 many CASRRDNSPLHF TGTGCCAGTAGACGGGATAATTCACCCCTCCACTTT
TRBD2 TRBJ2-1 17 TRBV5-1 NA CASSPSYSGRAYNEQFF TGCGCCAGCAGCCCCAGCTATAGCGGGAGAGCGTACAATGAGCAGTTCTTC
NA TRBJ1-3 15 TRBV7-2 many CASSLGTVSGNTIYF TGTGCCAGCAGCTTAGGGACAGTCTCTGGAAACACCATATATTTT
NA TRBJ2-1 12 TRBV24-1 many CATSGQHNEQFF TGTGCCACCAGCGGACAGCACAATGAGCAGTTCTTC
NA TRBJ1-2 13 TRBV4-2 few CASSPPMGYGYTF TGTGCCAGCAGCCCTCCAATGGGGTATGGCTACACCTTC
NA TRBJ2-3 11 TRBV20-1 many CSKDRTDTQYF TGCAGTAAGGACCGCACAGATACGCAGTATTTT
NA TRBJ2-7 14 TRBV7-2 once CASSSPGGIYEQYF TGTGCCAGCAGCTCACCGGGGGGCATCTACGAGCAGTACTTC
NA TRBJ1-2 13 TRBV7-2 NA CASSFDGFYGYTF TGTGCCAGCAGCTTCGACGGATTCTATGGCTACACCTTC
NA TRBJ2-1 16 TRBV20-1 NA CSASRMAGPSYNEQFF TGCAGTGCTTCCCGTATGGCGGGACCCTCCTACAATGAGCAGTTCTTC
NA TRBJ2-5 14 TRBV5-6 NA CASSFSDIMETQYF TGTGCCAGCAGCTTCTCGGACATAATGGAGACCCAGTACTTC
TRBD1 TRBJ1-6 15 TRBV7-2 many CASSSDPGQYSPLHF TGTGCCAGCAGCTCGGATCCGGGACAGTATTCACCCCTCCACTTT
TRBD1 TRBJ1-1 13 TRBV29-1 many CSVATGTNTEAFF TGCAGCGTTGCGACAGGGACGAACACTGAAGCTTTCTTT
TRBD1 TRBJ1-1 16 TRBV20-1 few CSARLGQGSWNTEAFF TGCAGTGCTAGGTTGGGACAGGGGTCTTGGAACACTGAAGCTTTCTTT
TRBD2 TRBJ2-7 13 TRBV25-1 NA CASGTSGSGEQYF TGTGCCAGCGGGACTAGCGGGAGCGGCGAGCAGTACTTC
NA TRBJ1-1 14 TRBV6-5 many CASSYSSGDTEAFF TGTGCCAGCAGTTACAGTTCGGGTGACACTGAAGCTTTCTTT
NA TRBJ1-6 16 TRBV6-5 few CASSYLKSTTNSPLHF TGTGCCAGCAGCTACCTTAAGAGTACCACGAATTCACCCCTCCACTTT
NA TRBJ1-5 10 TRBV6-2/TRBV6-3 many CASRHQPQHF TGTGCCAGCAGACATCAGCCCCAGCATTTT
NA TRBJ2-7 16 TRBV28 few CASSDPRRGVSYEQYF TGTGCCAGCAGCGACCCCAGGCGCGGGGTCTCCTACGAGCAGTACTTC
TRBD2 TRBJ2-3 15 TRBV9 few CASSWLAGGTDTQYF TGTGCCAGCAGCTGGCTAGCGGGGGGCACAGATACGCAGTATTTT
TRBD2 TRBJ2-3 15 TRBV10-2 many CASSERSGSTDTQYF TGCGCCAGCAGTGAGCGGAGCGGGAGTACAGATACGCAGTATTTT
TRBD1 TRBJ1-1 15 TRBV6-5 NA CASSYQGARGTEAFF TGTGCCAGCAGTTACCAGGGGGCGCGAGGAACTGAAGCTTTCTTT
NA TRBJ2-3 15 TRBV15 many CATSRNTLSTDTQYF TGTGCCACCAGCAGAAATACCCTCAGCACAGATACGCAGTATTTT
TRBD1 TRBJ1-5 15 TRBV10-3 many CAISNSGGAGQPQHF TGTGCCATCAGTAACTCAGGGGGCGCAGGACAGCCCCAGCATTTT
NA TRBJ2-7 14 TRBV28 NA CASSLLTKTYEQYF TGTGCCAGCAGTTTACTGACAAAAACCTACGAGCAGTACTTC
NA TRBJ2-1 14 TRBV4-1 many CASSQDASWDEQFF TGCGCCAGCAGCCAAGATGCAAGCTGGGATGAGCAGTTCTTC
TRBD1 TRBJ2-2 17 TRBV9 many CASTLSWTGSNTGELFF TGTGCCAGCACCCTTTCCTGGACAGGGTCGAACACCGGGGAGCTGTTTTTT